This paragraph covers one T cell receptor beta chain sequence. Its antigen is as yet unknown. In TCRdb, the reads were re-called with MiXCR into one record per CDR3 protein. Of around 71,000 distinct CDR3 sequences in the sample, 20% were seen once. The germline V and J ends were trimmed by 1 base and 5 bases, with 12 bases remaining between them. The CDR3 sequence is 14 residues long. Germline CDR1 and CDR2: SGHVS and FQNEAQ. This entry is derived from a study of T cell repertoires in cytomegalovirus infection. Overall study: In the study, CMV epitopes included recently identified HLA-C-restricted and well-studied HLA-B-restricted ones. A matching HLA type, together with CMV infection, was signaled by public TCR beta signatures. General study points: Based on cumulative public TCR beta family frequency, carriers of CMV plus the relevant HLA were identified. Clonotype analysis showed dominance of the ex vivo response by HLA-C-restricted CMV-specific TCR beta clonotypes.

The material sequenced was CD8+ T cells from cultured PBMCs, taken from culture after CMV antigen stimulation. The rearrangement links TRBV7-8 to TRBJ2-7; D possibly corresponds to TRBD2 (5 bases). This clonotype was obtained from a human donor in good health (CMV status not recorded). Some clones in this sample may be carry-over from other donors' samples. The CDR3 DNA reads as TGTGCCAGCAGCTTAGACGGGGTCCTGGACGAGCAGTACTTC. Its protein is CASSLDGVLDEQYF.